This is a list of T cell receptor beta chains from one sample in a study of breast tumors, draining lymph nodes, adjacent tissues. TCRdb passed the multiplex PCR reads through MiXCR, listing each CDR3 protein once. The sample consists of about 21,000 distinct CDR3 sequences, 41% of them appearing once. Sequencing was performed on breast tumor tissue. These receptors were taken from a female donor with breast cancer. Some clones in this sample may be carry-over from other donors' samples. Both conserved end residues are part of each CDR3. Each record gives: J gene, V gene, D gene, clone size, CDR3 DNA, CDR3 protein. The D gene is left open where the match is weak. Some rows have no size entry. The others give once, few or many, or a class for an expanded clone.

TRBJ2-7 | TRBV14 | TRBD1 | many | TGTGCCAGCAGCCCGACCCGGACAGGGGTTGGGTACTTC | CASSPTRTGVGYF
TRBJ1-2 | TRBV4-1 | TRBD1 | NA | TGCGCCAGCAGCCTACGGGACAGGGGGTTTGGCTACACCTTC | CASSLRDRGFGYTF
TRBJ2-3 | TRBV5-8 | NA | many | TGTGCCAGCAGCTTGGGGGGGGCGACAAACACAGATACGCAGTATTTT | CASSLGGATNTDTQYF
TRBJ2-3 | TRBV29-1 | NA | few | TGCAGCGTTGAAGAAATAGGGCTCCGATCTAGCACAGATACGCAGTATTTT | CSVEEIGLRSSTDTQYF
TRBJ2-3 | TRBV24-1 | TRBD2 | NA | TGTGCCACCAGTGATCCCCTTCGACTAGCGGTCACAGATACGCAGTATTTT | CATSDPLRLAVTDTQYF
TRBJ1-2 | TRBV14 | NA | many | TGTGCCAGCAGCCCCGATCTCAACTATGGCTACACCTTC | CASSPDLNYGYTF
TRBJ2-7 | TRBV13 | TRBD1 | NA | TGTGCCAGCAGACACACAGGGGCCCACGAGCAGTACTTC | CASRHTGAHEQYF
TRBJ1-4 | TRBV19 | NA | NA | TGTGCCAGTAGTATAGGGGCAACTAATGAAAAACTGTTTTTT | CASSIGATNEKLFF
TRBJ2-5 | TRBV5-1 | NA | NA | TGCGCCAGCAGCTTTGGGGACACCGGGGACCAAGAGACCCAGTACTTC | CASSFGDTGDQETQYF
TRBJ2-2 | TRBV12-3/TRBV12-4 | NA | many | TGTGCCAGCAGACACCGAAACGTTATAGGGGAGCTGTTTTTT | CASRHRNVIGELFF
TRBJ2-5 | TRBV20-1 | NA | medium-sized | TGCAGTGCTAGAGAAGCTACCCGGAGGCGGGAGACCCAGTACTTC | CSAREATRRRETQYF
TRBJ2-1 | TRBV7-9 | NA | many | TGTGCCAGCAGCCTACTTTTGGGGGTGCTGTACAATGAGCAGTTCTTC | CASSLLLGVLYNEQFF
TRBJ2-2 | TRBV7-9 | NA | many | TGTGCCAGCAGCTTAGATGGGACCGGGGAGCTGTTTTTT | CASSLDGTGELFF
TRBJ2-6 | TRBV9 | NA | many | TGTGCCAGCAGCGTTTCGCGGGCCTCTGGGGCCAACGTCCTGACTTTC | CASSVSRASGANVLTF
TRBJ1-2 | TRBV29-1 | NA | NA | TGCAGCGTTTACGGGCGCCTCGGAAGCCGAGCTTATGGCTACACCTTC | CSVYGRLGSRAYGYTF
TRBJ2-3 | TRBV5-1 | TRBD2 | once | TGCGCCAGCAGCTTGGGAGGACTAGCGGGAGGGTTAGCGGCAGATACGCAGTATTTT | CASSLGGLAGGLAADTQYF
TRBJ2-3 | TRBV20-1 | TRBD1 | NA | TGCAGTGCTAGGACAGGGTGGGAAGATACGCAGTATTTT | CSARTGWEDTQYF
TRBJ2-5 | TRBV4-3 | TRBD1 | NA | TGCGCCAGCAGCCGGGACAGGGGAGAGACCCAGTACTTC | CASSRDRGETQYF
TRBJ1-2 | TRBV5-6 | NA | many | TGTGCCAGCAGCTCGGACAGTATGGGCTACACCTTC | CASSSDSMGYTF
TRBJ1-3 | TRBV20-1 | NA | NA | TGCAGTGCTCCTCCCACGGGGTCTGGAAACACCATATATTTT | CSAPPTGSGNTIYF
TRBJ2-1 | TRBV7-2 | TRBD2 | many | TGTGCCAGCAGCCCCAGACTAGCGGGCTCCTACAATGAGCAGTTCTTC | CASSPRLAGSYNEQFF
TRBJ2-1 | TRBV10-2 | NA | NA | TGCGCCAGCAGTGTCTACTCACGGGGAAGGAATGAGCAGTTCTTC | CASSVYSRGRNEQFF
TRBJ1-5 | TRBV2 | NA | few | TGTGCCAGCAGGGAAAGGACACTTAATCAGCCCCAGCATTTT | CASRERTLNQPQHF
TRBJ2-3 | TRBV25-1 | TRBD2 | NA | TGTGCCAGCAGTGACGGTAGCGGGGGGTCGGGAGATACGCAGTATTTT | CASSDGSGGSGDTQYF
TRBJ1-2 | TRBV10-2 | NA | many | TGCGCCAGCAGTGAGTGGAGTACCACGAACTATGGCTACACCTTC | CASSEWSTTNYGYTF
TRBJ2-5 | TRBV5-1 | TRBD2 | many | TGCGCCAGCAGCTTCGGGGGGACGCAAGACACCCAGTACTTC | CASSFGGTQDTQYF
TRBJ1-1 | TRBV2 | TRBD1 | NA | TGTGCCAGCAGGAAAAATTGGGGACAGCAAACTGAAGCTTTCTTT | CASRKNWGQQTEAFF
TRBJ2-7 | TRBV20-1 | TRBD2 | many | TGCAGTGCTACGGGACTACCTTACGAGCAGTACTTC | CSATGLPYEQYF
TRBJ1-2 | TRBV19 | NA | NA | TGTGCCAGTAGTATAGCCGGACACAAAACTAGGGGCTACACCTTC | CASSIAGHKTRGYTF
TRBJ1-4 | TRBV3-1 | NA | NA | TGTGCCAGCAGCCAAGTCCAGGGGTGGACTAATGAAAAACTGTTTTTT | CASSQVQGWTNEKLFF
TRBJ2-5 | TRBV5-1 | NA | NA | TGCGCCAGCAGCTTGAACTCCCCGTACCAAGAGACCCAGTACTTC | CASSLNSPYQETQYF